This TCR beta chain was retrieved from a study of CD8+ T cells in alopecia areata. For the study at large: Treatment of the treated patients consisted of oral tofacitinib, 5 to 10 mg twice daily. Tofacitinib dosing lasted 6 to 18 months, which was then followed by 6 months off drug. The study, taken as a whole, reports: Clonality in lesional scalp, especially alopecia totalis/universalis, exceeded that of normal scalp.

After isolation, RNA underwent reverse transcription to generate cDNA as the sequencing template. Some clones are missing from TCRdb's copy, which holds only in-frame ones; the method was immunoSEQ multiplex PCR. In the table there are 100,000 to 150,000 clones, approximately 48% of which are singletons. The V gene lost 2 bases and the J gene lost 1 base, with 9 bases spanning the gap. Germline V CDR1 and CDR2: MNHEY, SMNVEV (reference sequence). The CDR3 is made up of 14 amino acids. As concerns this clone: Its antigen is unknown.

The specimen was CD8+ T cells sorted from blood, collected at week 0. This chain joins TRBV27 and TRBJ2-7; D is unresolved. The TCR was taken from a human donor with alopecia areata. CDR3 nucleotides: TGTGCCAGCAGTTTAAGGACCCTTTCCTACGAGCAGTACTTC. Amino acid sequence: CASSLRTLSYEQYF.